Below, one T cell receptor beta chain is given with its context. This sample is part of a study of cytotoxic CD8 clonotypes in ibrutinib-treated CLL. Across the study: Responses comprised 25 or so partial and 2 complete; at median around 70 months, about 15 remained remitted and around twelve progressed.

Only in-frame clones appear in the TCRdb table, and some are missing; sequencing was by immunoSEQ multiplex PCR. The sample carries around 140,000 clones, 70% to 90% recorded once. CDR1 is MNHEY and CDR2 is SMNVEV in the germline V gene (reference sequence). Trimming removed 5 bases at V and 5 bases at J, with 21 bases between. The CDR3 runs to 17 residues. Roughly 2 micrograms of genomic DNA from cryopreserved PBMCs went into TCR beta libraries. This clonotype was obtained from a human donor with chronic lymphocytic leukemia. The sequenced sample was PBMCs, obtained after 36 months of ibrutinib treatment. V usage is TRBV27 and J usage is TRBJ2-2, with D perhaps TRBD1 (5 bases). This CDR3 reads CASSHGPETALTGELFF. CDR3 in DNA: TGTGCCAGCAGTCATGGTCCGGAGACAGCTCTAACCGGGGAGCTGTTTTTT.